The rows below give T cell receptor beta chains drawn from one sample of a study of blood T cell repertoires in COVID-19. Clones were read by immunoSEQ multiplex PCR, and TCRdb kept only the in-frame ones, dropping some. Among over 40,000 clones, roughly 79% were seen once, and the ten largest hold 14%. Sample: peripheral blood. These receptor sequences come from a human donor in a cohort sampled during active COVID-19. The CDR3 runs from the conserved cysteine through the conserved F or W.

cdr3_aa: CSLGGKGTDTQYF; j_call: TRBJ2-3; v_call: TRBV29-1
cdr3_aa: CSVKIGTGANQPQHF; j_call: TRBJ1-5; v_call: TRBV29-1
cdr3_aa: CASSTPGQHRYASWF; j_call: TRBJ2-3; v_call: TRBV19
cdr3_aa: CASSQGKAGGAFF; j_call: TRBJ1-1; v_call: TRBV3-1/TRBV3-2
cdr3_aa: CASPSPGTSGQTRTDTQYF; j_call: TRBJ2-3; v_call: TRBV18
cdr3_aa: CASSFLLGRRGAPISPLHF; j_call: TRBJ1-6; v_call: TRBV11-2
cdr3_aa: CASSYQGARGNTIYF; j_call: TRBJ1-3; v_call: TRBV6-5
cdr3_aa: CASSLQQRGGHEQFF; j_call: TRBJ2-1; v_call: TRBV5-4
cdr3_aa: CAIGYEQYF; j_call: TRBJ2-7; v_call: TRBV2
cdr3_aa: CATSRSGRGPHNEQFF; j_call: TRBJ2-1; v_call: TRBV15
cdr3_aa: CASSPWSPGTYEQYF; j_call: TRBJ2-7; v_call: TRBV6-2/TRBV6-3
cdr3_aa: CASSGGQSRNEKLFF; j_call: TRBJ1-4; v_call: TRBV6-6
cdr3_aa: CASSEQRGGITDTQYF; j_call: TRBJ2-3; v_call: TRBV9
cdr3_aa: CASSIARVEVTEAFF; j_call: TRBJ1-1; v_call: TRBV19
cdr3_aa: CAIRGRGGSYNEQFF; j_call: TRBJ2-1; v_call: TRBV10-3
cdr3_aa: CASSLAESSYEQYF; j_call: TRBJ2-7; v_call: TRBV7-6
cdr3_aa: CASRLAASGAGYGYTF; j_call: TRBJ1-2; v_call: TRBV28
cdr3_aa: CASSSPPFLQDQETQYF; j_call: TRBJ2-5; v_call: TRBV28
cdr3_aa: CASSFYVAGELFF; j_call: TRBJ2-2; v_call: TRBV6-5
cdr3_aa: CASSPWTGAAGNTIYF; j_call: TRBJ1-3; v_call: TRBV5-1
cdr3_aa: CASSLDGTGDDTEAFF; j_call: TRBJ1-1; v_call: TRBV7-9
cdr3_aa: CASSLGLANTEAFF; j_call: TRBJ1-1; v_call: TRBV5-5
cdr3_aa: CASSYSNRVFTEAFF; j_call: TRBJ1-1; v_call: TRBV6-5
cdr3_aa: CSASGGGYKDSPLHF; j_call: TRBJ1-6; v_call: TRBV20-1
cdr3_aa: CASSRASGGIYEQYF; j_call: TRBJ2-7; v_call: TRBV4-1
cdr3_aa: CASSLAGLQETQYF; j_call: TRBJ2-5; v_call: TRBV27
cdr3_aa: CASSRSRGNTEAFF; j_call: TRBJ1-1; v_call: TRBV18
cdr3_aa: CASSLGGTSGYNEQFF; j_call: TRBJ2-1; v_call: TRBV7-3
cdr3_aa: CASSLTFGGNTIYF; j_call: TRBJ1-3; v_call: TRBV7-3
cdr3_aa: CASSAGGAHTGELFF; j_call: TRBJ2-2; v_call: TRBV19
cdr3_aa: CASSIDGEAYNEQFF; j_call: TRBJ2-1; v_call: TRBV19
cdr3_aa: CSVEGFRGSGKGYTF; j_call: TRBJ1-2; v_call: TRBV29-1
cdr3_aa: CASSEDTLTDTQYF; j_call: TRBJ2-3; v_call: TRBV25-1
cdr3_aa: CAISEVQGYGYTF; j_call: TRBJ1-2; v_call: TRBV10-3
cdr3_aa: CASSIDRGSYEQYF; j_call: TRBJ2-7; v_call: TRBV19
cdr3_aa: CASSWGSGISYEQYF; j_call: TRBJ2-7; v_call: TRBV18
cdr3_aa: CASSTRQGTNNEQFF; j_call: TRBJ2-1; v_call: TRBV4-2
cdr3_aa: CASSESTGSKETQYF; j_call: TRBJ2-5; v_call: TRBV2
cdr3_aa: CASSTGLAGEETQYF; j_call: TRBJ2-5; v_call: TRBV7-8
cdr3_aa: CASSYETGSSYNEQFF; j_call: TRBJ2-1; v_call: TRBV6-2/TRBV6-3
cdr3_aa: CATSRIRDSRTDTQYF; j_call: TRBJ2-3; v_call: TRBV15
cdr3_aa: CASSEAPGPPYNEQFF; j_call: TRBJ2-1; v_call: TRBV6-1
cdr3_aa: CASSLRTVDNSPLHF; j_call: TRBJ1-6; v_call: TRBV7-6
cdr3_aa: CASSTGLGVLNEQFF; j_call: TRBJ2-1; v_call: TRBV19
cdr3_aa: CASSSGAKGLMNYGYTF; j_call: TRBJ1-2; v_call: TRBV28
cdr3_aa: CASSRDWGTGELFF; j_call: TRBJ2-2; v_call: TRBV7-3
cdr3_aa: CASSTTSTDTQYF; j_call: TRBJ2-3; v_call: TRBV19
cdr3_aa: CASSLIPAGDYEQYF; j_call: TRBJ2-7; v_call: TRBV7-2
cdr3_aa: CASSLAWTVNQPQHF; j_call: TRBJ1-5; v_call: TRBV5-5
cdr3_aa: CASSLRVGNEQFF; j_call: TRBJ2-1; v_call: TRBV7-8
cdr3_aa: CASSYSQGARQPQHF; j_call: TRBJ1-5; v_call: TRBV6-5
cdr3_aa: CASSKQGADTQYF; j_call: TRBJ2-3; v_call: TRBV19
cdr3_aa: CASSLELAGGTNTGELFF; j_call: TRBJ2-2; v_call: TRBV7-8
cdr3_aa: CASSRRSQETQYF; j_call: TRBJ2-5; v_call: TRBV6-6
cdr3_aa: CASSVEDRGNSPLHF; j_call: TRBJ1-6; v_call: TRBV9
cdr3_aa: CASRGAGSGVYEQYF; j_call: TRBJ2-7; v_call: TRBV6-6
cdr3_aa: CASTSLSGFYEQYF; j_call: TRBJ2-7; v_call: TRBV11-2
cdr3_aa: CASSDGQAGTQYF; j_call: TRBJ2-3; v_call: TRBV2
cdr3_aa: CASAPPGLAGGGTGELFF; j_call: TRBJ2-2; v_call: TRBV2